The clone carrying this T cell receptor beta chain occurred many times. The antigen remains unidentified. This specimen comes from a study of T cells in Graves' hyperthyroidism and ophthalmopathy. The study, taken as a whole, reports: Ophthalmopathy was separated from stable hyperthyroidism by a 13 V-J model.

Patients were excluded for uncontrolled infection, other autoimmune disease, pregnancy or lactation. RNA transcripts gave rise to amplified TCR beta CDR3 regions. RT-PCR in the first round (using the HTBI primer set) targeted the TCR CDR3. TCRdb analysed the multiplex PCR reads with MiXCR anew, one entry per CDR3 protein. Among about 350,000 distinct CDR3 sequences, 14% were seen once, and the ten largest hold 20% to 25%. Trimming removed 0 bases at V and 2 bases at J, with 11 bases between. The CDR3 totals 15 residues. Germline V lookup: CDR1 MNHEY, CDR2 SVGEGT. The V and J genes are TRBV6-2 or TRBV6-3 and TRBJ2-7; D perhaps matches TRBD2 (5 bases). Input material: blood. The TCR originated in a woman between 25 and 40 years old with Graves' hyperthyroidism. CDR3: CASSYSSGNPYEQYF. The CDR3 DNA follows: TGTGCCAGCAGTTACTCGTCCGGGAACCCCTACGAGCAGTACTTC.